The 4 T cell receptor beta chains below come from one sample, sequenced in a study of cytomegalovirus exposure and HLA in healthy donors. The PCR ran on 60 Vbeta and 13 Jbeta primers. Here immunoSEQ multiplex PCR was the method, and the copy in TCRdb shows in-frame clones only, minus some. This table has about 170,000 clones, approximately 86% appearing once. Sequenced input: PBMCs. These receptors were taken from a male donor in good health and CMV-seronegative.

J is TRBJ1-5 and V is TRBV2, with a possible D match to TRBD1 (6 bases). CDR1 SNHLY and CDR2 FYNNEI come from the germline V gene. CDR3 length: 14 amino acids. Trimming removed 4 bases from V and 3 bases from J, with 10 bases in between. CDR3 in DNA: TGTGCCAGCAGTGCCAGGGGTTCCAATCAGCCCCAGCATTTT. Its protein is CASSARGSNQPQHF.

The chain carries TRBV7-9 and TRBJ1-3; D is undetermined. V shed 2 bases and J shed 0 bases, with 5 bases lying between them. Germline V CDR1 and CDR2: SEHNR, FQNEAQ (reference sequence). CDR3 length: 14 residues. The CDR3 loop is CASSLSVSGNTIYF. As DNA, the CDR3 is TGTGCCAGCAGCTTAAGCGTCTCTGGAAACACCATATATTTT.

The gene calls are TRBV5-1 and TRBJ2-7; no reliable D call. This CDR3 region has 14 residues. The germline V gene encodes CDR1 SGHRS and CDR2 YFSETQ. Trimming pared 0 bases from V and 3 bases from J, leaving 10 bases between. CDR3 protein: CASSLAGGYYEQYF. Written as DNA, the CDR3 is TGCGCCAGCAGCTTGGCGGGTGGCTACTACGAGCAGTACTTC.

On this clone: Additional DNA sequences in this sample encode the identical CDR3. Written as DNA, the CDR3 is TGTGCCAGCAGCCAAGATATAAACTATGGCTACACCTTC. It is translated as CASSQDINYGYTF. The chain has TRBV14 and TRBJ1-2; unclear D gene. This CDR3 contains 13 residues. The V gene lost 0 bases and the J gene lost 2 bases, with 4 bases spanning the gap. Germline V gene data show CDR1 as SGHDN and CDR2 as FVKESK.